The entry below describes one T cell receptor (beta chain). Its target is not known. This sample's treatment: roughly 10-day PBMC culture with coronavirus spike peptide pools or control peptides (ViraFEST assay). Unexposed donor CD4+ T cells predated the COVID-19 pandemic, collected 2011-2018. The data stem from a study of vaccination and CD4 T cells after COVID-19. Study results and limitations: Convalescent patients showed a median around 90% of reactive clones that were seen only post-vaccination.

Sequencing of DNA taken from cultured CD4+ T cells relied on the Oncomine TCR Beta short-read assay. Each CDR3 protein is one row after TCRdb ran MiXCR on the PCR reads. This table has 5,500 to 7,000 distinct CDR3 sequences, around 51% appearing once. The sample was CD4+ T cells from blood, cultured in vitro. This receptor was obtained from a human donor in good health.

The CDR3 spells CASSLPTGRDYGYTF. In DNA, the CDR3 is TGTGCCAGCAGCCTACCGACCGGCAGGGACTATGGCTACACCTTC. The chain carries TRBV2 and TRBJ1-2; maybe TRBD1 (5 bases). The CDR3 is 15 residues long. Germline V gene lookup returns CDR1 SNHLY and CDR2 FYNNEI. Trimming took off 6 bases at V and 3 bases at J, with 17 bases between the two ends. Together with reference TRBV2 and TRBJ1-2, the CDR3 gives the full variable domain: EPEVTQTPSHQVTQMGQEVILRCVPISNHLYFYWYRQILGQKVEFLVSFYNNEISEKSEIFDDQFSVERPDGSNFTLKIRSTKLEDSAMYFCASSLPTGRDYGYTFGSGTRLTVV.